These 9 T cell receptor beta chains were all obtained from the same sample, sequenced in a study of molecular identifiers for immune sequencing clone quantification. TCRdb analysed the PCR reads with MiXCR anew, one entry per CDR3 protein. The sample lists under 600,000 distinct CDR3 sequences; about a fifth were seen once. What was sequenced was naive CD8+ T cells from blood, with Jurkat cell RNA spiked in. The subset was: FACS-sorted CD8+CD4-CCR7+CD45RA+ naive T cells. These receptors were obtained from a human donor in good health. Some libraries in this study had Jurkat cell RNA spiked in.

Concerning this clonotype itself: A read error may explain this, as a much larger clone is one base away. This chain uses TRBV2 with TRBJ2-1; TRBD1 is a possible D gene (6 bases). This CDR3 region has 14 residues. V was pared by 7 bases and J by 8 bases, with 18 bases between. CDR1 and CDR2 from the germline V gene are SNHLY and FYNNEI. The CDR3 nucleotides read TGTGCCAGCACTCCCCAGGGGCCCGTATATGAGCAGTTCTTC. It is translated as CASTPQGPVYEQFF.

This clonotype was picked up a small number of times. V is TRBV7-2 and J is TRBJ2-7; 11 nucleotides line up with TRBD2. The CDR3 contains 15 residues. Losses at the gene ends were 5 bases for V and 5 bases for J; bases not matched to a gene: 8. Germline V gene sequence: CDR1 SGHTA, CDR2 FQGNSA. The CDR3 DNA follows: TGTGCCAGCAGCCAAACCGGGACTAGCGGCGACGAGCAGTACTTC. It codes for CASSQTGTSGDEQYF.

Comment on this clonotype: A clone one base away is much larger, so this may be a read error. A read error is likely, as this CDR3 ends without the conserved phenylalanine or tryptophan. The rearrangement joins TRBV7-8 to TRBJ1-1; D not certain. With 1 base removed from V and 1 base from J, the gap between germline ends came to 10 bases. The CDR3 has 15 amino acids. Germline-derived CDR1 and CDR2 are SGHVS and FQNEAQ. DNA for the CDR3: TGTGCCAGCAGCTTAGTTACCGTCGCGAACACTGAAGCTTTCCTT. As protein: CASSLVTVANTEAFL.

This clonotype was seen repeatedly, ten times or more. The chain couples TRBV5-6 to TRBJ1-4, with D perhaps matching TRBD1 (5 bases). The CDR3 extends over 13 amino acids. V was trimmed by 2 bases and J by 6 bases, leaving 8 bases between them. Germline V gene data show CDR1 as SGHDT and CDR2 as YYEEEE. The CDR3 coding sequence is TGTGCCAGCAGCTTTGGAGGGGATGAAAAACTGTTTTTT. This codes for CASSFGGDEKLFF.

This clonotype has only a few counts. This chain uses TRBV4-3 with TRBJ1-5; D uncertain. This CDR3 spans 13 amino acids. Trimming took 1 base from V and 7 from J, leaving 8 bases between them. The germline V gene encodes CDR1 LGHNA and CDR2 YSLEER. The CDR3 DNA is TGCGCCAGCAGCCAAGCCGGGAGACAGCCCCAGCATTTT. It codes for CASSQAGRQPQHF.

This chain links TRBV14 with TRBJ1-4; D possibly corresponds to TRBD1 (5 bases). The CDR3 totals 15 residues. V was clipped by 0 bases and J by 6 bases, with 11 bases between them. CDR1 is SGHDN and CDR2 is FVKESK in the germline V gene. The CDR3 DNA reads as TGTGCCAGCAGCCAAGAGTGGGGGATGTATGAAAAACTGTTTTTT. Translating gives CASSQEWGMYEKLFF.

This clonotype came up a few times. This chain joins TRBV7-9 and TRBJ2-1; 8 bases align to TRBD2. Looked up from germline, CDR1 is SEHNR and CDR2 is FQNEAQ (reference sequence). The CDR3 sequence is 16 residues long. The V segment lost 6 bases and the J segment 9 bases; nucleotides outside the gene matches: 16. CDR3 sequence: CASRRRITGGPSEQFF. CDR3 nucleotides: TGTGCCAGCAGGAGAAGGATAACGGGGGGGCCTTCTGAGCAGTTCTTC.

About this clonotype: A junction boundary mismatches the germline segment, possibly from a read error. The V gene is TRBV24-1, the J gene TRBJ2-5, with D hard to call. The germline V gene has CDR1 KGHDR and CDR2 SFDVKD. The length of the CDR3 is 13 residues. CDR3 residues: CAASDRHRETQYF. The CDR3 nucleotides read TGTGCCGCCAGTGATCGTCATAGGGAGACCCAGTACTTC.

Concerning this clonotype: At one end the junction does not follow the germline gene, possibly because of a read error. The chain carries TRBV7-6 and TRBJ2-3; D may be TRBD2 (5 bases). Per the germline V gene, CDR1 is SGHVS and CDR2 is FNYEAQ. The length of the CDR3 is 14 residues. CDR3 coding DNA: TGTGCCAGCGGCTTATCCGGGGTGGCAGATACGCAGTATTTT. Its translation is CASGLSGVADTQYF. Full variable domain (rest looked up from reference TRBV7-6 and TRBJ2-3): GAGVSQSPRYKVTKRGQDVALRCDPISGHVSLYWYRQALGQGPEFLTYFNYEAQQDKSGLPNDRFSAERPEGSISTLTIQRTEQRDSAMYRCASGLSGVADTQYFGPGTRLTVL.